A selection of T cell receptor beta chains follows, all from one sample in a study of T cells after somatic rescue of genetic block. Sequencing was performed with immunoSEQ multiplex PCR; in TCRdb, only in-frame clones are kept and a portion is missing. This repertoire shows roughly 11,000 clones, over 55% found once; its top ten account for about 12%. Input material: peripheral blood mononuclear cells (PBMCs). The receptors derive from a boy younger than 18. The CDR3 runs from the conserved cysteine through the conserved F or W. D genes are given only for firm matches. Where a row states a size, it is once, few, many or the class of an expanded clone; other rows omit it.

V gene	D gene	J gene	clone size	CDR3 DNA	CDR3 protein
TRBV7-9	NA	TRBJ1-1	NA	TGTGCCAGCAGCCTCGGAGGGCAGGGGTCCACTGAAGCTTTCTTT	CASSLGGQGSTEAFF
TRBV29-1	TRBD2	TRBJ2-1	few	TGCAGCGTGCTGGGACTAGAGTACAATGAGCAGTTCTTC	CSVLGLEYNEQFF
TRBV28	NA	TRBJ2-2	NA	TGTGCCAGCAGTTCACGGACCCAGGTGAACACCGGGGAGCTGTTTTTT	CASSSRTQVNTGELFF
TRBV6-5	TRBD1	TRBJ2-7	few	TGTGCCAGCAGTTACTCAACAGGGGGGTGGTACGAGCAGTACTTC	CASSYSTGGWYEQYF
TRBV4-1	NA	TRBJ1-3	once	TGCGCCAGCAGCCAAGATCACCGGGGGATCCGAAACACCATATATTTT	CASSQDHRGIRNTIYF
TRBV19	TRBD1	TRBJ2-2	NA	TGTGCCAGTAGACTCTATGCTAGGGGACAGGGGAAGGCCGGGGAGCTGTTTTTT	CASRLYARGQGKAGELFF
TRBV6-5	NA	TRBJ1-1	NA	TGTGCCAGCAGTGGACAGTTGAACACTGAAGCTTTCTTT	CASSGQLNTEAFF
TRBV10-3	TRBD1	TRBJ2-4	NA	TGTGCCATCAGTGAGTCGGAGGGACAGGGTGCCAAAAACATTCAGTACTTC	CAISESEGQGAKNIQYF
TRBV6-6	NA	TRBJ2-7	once	TGTGCCAGCAGTTACTCCCGGGCAGGGGCCTTCTACGAGCAGTACTTC	CASSYSRAGAFYEQYF
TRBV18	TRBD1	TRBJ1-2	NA	TGTGCCAGCTCACCGTCCGGGACAGGGGCCCGTGCTAACTATGGCTACACCTTC	CASSPSGTGARANYGYTF
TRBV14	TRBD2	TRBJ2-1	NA	TGTGCCAGCAGCCCTCGGACTAGCGGGCCCTACAATGAGCAGTTCTTC	CASSPRTSGPYNEQFF
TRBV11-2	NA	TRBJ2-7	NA	TGTGCCAGCAGCCTGGCAGCCTACGAGCAGTACTTC	CASSLAAYEQYF
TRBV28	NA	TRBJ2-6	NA	TGTGCCAGCAGGGGGGGTGCCTCTGGGGCCAACGTCCTGACTTTC	CASRGGASGANVLTF
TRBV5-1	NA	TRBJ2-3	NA	TGCGCCAGCAGCTTGGGTGGCACAGATACGCAGTATTTT	CASSLGGTDTQYF
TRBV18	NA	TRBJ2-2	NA	TGTGCCAGCTCACCACCCTCCTCTCCGAACACCGGGGAGCTGTTTTTT	CASSPPSSPNTGELFF
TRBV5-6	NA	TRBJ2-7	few	TGTGCCAGCAGCCTCTATAACTACGAGCAGTACTTC	CASSLYNYEQYF
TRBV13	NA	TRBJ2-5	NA	TGTGCCAGCAGCTCTACGGGCAGCGGCGAGACCCAGTACTTC	CASSSTGSGETQYF
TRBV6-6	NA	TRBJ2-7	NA	TGTGCCAGCAGTTACAAGCAGGTCCTCCCCTACGAGCAGTACTTC	CASSYKQVLPYEQYF
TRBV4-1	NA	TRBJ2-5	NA	TGCGCCAGCAGCCAAGACAGGGTCAAGACCCAGTACTTC	CASSQDRVKTQYF
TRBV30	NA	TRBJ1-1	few	TGTGCCTGGAGCTTTAACACTGAAGCTTTCTTT	CAWSFNTEAFF
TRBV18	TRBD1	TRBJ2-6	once	TGTGCCAGCTCACGACAGGGACACTTAACCTCTGGGGCCAACGTCCTGACTTTC	CASSRQGHLTSGANVLTF
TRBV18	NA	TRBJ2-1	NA	TGTGCCAGCTCACGAGACTTGCCCTACAATGAGCAGTTCTTC	CASSRDLPYNEQFF
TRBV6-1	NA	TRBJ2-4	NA	TGTGCCAGCAGTGATGACTGGACAGTAGCCAAAAACATTCAGTACTTC	CASSDDWTVAKNIQYF
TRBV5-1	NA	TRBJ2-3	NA	TGCGCCAGCAGCTTGGGAAGCGGGACAGATACGCAGTATTTT	CASSLGSGTDTQYF
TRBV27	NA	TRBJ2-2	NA	TGTGCCAGCAGCCCCCTTCTAGGAACGGGCAGGCGATCGAACACCGGGGAGCTGTTTTTT	CASSPLLGTGRRSNTGELFF